Shown below are 9 T cell receptor beta chains from a single sample sequenced in a study of T cells after posttransplantation cyclophosphamide. The method was immunoSEQ multiplex PCR; TCRdb's version includes in-frame clones alone and lacks a portion of them. Here the sample spans fewer than 55,000 clones, roughly 92% being singletons. Material for sequencing was PBMCs. The receptors were gathered from a woman aged 25 to 39 in good health and a related stem cell transplant donor.

This chain links TRBV16 with TRBJ2-3; D possibly corresponds to TRBD1 (5 bases). CDR3 length: 14 amino acids. The germline V and J ends were trimmed by 3 bases and 9 bases, with 16 bases remaining between them. Germline V gene sequence: CDR1 KGHSY, CDR2 FQNENV. The DNA for the CDR3 is TGTGCCAGCAGCCACGATTTTACAGGTGGCACGCAGTATTTT. Protein: CASSHDFTGGTQYF.

The chain links TRBV19 to TRBJ2-1; 8 positions match TRBD2. CDR3 length: 16 residues. The ends lost 6 bases at V and 7 bases at J; junction bases unmatched: 14. Germline loops: CDR1 LNHDA, CDR2 SQIVND (reference sequence). This chain's CDR3 is CASRTGTSRFRNEQFF. CDR3 sequence (DNA): TGTGCCAGTAGGACCGGGACTAGTCGATTCCGGAATGAGCAGTTCTTC. Based on the CDR3 plus reference TRBV19 and TRBJ2-1, the full variable domain is DGGITQSPKYLFRKEGQNVTLSCEQNLNHDAMYWYRQDPGQGLRLIYYSQIVNDFQKGDIAEGYSVSREKKESFPLTVTSAQKNPTAFYLCASRTGTSRFRNEQFFGPGTRLTVL.

The chain joins TRBV7-9 to TRBJ1-2; no firm D call. The CDR3 has 14 amino acids. CDR1 is SEHNR and CDR2 is FQNEAQ in the germline V gene (reference sequence). The V and J ends lost 1 base and 6 bases respectively, with 12 bases between them. The CDR3 DNA is TGTGCCAGCAGCTTAGACGAGGGCGCGGATGGCTACACCTTC. It translates to CASSLDEGADGYTF.

The chain uses TRBV5-1 and TRBJ2-1; 9 bases align to TRBD1. V was clipped by 1 base and J by 5 bases; unmatched bases: 4. Germline V CDR1 and CDR2: SGHRS, YFSETQ. CDR3 length: 15 amino acids. The CDR3 DNA reads TGCGCCAGCAGCTTGTTCGGGACAGGGAACAATGAGCAGTTCTTC. Its translation: CASSLFGTGNNEQFF. Filled out from reference TRBV5-1 and TRBJ2-1, the complete variable domain reads KAGVTQTPRYLIKTRGQQVTLSCSPISGHRSVSWYQQTPGQGLQFLFEYFSETQRNKGNFPGRFSGRQFSNSRSEMNVSTLELGDSALYLCASSLFGTGNNEQFFGPGTRLTVL.

The chain employs TRBV4-3 and TRBJ2-1, with TRBD1 as a possible D gene (5 bases). V lost 1 base, J lost 6 bases, and 13 bases lay in between. The CDR3 is 15 residues long. Germline V gives CDR1 LGHNA, CDR2 YSLEER. The CDR3 reads CASSQGSGRSNEQFF. In DNA form, the CDR3 reads TGCGCCAGCAGCCAAGGATCAGGGCGGTCCAATGAGCAGTTCTTC.

The chain joins TRBV18 to TRBJ1-2; TRBD1 might be the D (5 bases). This CDR3 contains 13 residues. V dropped 2 bases and J dropped 1 base, with 5 bases sitting between them. Looked up from germline, CDR1 is KGHSH and CDR2 is LQKENI. Written as DNA, the CDR3 is TGTGCCAGCTCACCAGACAGTAACTATGGCTACACCTTC. This encodes CASSPDSNYGYTF.

As to this clone: Other DNA sequences of this sample code for an identical CDR3. This sequence joins TRBV19 and TRBJ1-1, with D perhaps matching TRBD1 (5 bases). Per germline, CDR1 LNHDA and CDR2 SQIVND (reference sequence). The CDR3 loop spans 11 amino acids. Deletions cut 4 bases from V and 8 bases from J, with 8 bases between. The CDR3 sequence is CASSTRTEAFF. DNA of the CDR3: TGTGCCAGTAGTACGAGGACAGAAGCTTTCTTT.

The gene calls are TRBV7-2 and TRBJ2-5, with a tentative D call TRBD2 (7 bases). The germline CDR1 and CDR2 sequences are SGHTA and FQGNSA. The ends were cut back, 2 bases at V and 4 bases at J, with 11 bases in the middle. CDR3 length equals 14 residues. CDR3 amino acids: CASSLSGGRETQYF. DNA of the CDR3: TGTGCCAGCAGCTTATCGGGGGGCCGAGAGACCCAGTACTTC.

The rearrangement links TRBV5-6 to TRBJ1-1; 8 bases line up with TRBD1. The V and J ends lost 5 bases and 4 bases, in that order; junction bases with no gene match: 4. Germline-derived CDR1 and CDR2 are SGHDT and YYEEEE. The CDR3 extends over 13 amino acids. The CDR3 protein is CASSLQGGTEAFF. DNA of the CDR3: TGTGCCAGCAGTTTACAGGGGGGCACTGAAGCTTTCTTT.